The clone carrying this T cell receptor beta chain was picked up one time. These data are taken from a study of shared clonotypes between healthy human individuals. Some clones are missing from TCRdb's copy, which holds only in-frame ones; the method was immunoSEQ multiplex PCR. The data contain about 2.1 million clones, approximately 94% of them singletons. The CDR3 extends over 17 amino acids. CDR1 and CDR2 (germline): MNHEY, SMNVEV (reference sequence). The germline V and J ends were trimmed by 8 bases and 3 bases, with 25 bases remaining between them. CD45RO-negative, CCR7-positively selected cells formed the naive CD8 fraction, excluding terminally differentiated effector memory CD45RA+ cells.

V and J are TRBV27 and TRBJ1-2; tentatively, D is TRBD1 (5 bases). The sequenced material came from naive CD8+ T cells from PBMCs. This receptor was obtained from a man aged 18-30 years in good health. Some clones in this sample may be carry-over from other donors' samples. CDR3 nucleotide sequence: TGTGCCAGCGGATTCCACGCTCCCGGGACCGCCGACTATGGCTACACCTTC. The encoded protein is CASGFHAPGTADYGYTF.